This TCR beta chain comes out of a study of memory CD4+ T cells and cytomegalovirus serostatus. About this clone itself: The antigen remains undetermined.

From germline, CDR1 is ENHRY and CDR2 SYGVKD. V lost 3 bases and J lost 5; bases outside the gene matches: 9. This CDR3 is built from 15 residues. Single viable CD3+CD4+CD8-CD45RO+ cells were sorted as the memory CD4+ T cells. After thawing, CD4+ T cells were positively selected. Whole-study findings and limits: The CMV-associated TCR signature appears largely within the CD4+ memory repertoire. Each of around 69 CMV-associated TCRbeta sequences occurred in one to five individuals.

The data were produced by immunoSEQ multiplex PCR, yet TCRdb's version contains in-frame clones alone and is incomplete. Of around 61,000 clones in the sample, 82% were seen once. This chain uses TRBV10-3 with TRBJ1-2; 7 nucleotides align to TRBD1. Sequenced: memory CD4+ T cells from blood. This sequence was found in an adult in good health and CMV-seronegative. CDR3 in amino acids: CAISDRRQGGYGYTF. The CDR3 coding sequence is TGTGCCATCAGTGACCGAAGACAGGGAGGGTATGGCTACACCTTC.